Listed here are 20 T cell receptor beta chains from one sample, sequenced in a study of T cells in Graves' hyperthyroidism and ophthalmopathy (dated by TCRdb to between 2017 and 2020). Libraries were prepared through multiplex PCR. Reads for this sample came from an Illumina HiSeq 2000. The TCR beta CDR3 regions were amplified from the RNA transcripts. The first round of RT-PCR for the TCR CDR3 was performed with the HTBI primer set and the Qiagen OneStep RT-PCR kit. TCRdb trimmed the raw reads at Q25, called clones with MiXCR and kept productive beta chains. Merged by CDR3 protein, the rows form single entries marked with the most common genes and DNA. The sample data list about 640,000 distinct CDR3 sequences, and around 21% of these were observed just once. Roughly a third of the sample belongs to the ten largest clones. Sequenced sample: blood. These receptors all come from a man under 40 with Graves' ophthalmopathy.

This clonotype was observed many times. The chain uses TRBV12-3 or TRBV12-4 and TRBJ2-2; D is uncertain. Trimming took 0 bases from V and 7 from J, leaving 12 bases between them. The CDR3 totals 15 residues. The CDR3 DNA reads as TGTGCCAGCAGTTTAGCTAATAGGGTCCACGGGGAGCTGTTTTTT. This encodes CASSLANRVHGELFF.

V gene TRBV11-1 combines with J gene TRBJ1-4; 8 nucleotides align to TRBD1. The ends lost 4 bases at V and 7 bases at J; junction bases unmatched: 5. Germline CDR1 SGHAT, CDR2 FQDESV (reference sequence). This CDR3 contains 14 residues. The CDR3 loop reads CASSSRGPSEKLFF. CDR3 nucleotide sequence: TGTGCCAGCAGCTCCAGGGGGCCATCTGAAAAACTGTTTTTT.

This clonotype was detected ten times or more. The chain employs TRBV12-3 or TRBV12-4 and TRBJ2-5; D call uncertain. The CDR3 spans 13 residues. Between the trimmed V and J ends, which lost 3 bases and 2 bases, there was a span of 7 bases. The CDR3 is CASSFAIQETQYF. In nucleotides, the CDR3 is TGTGCCAGCAGTTTTGCGATACAAGAGACCCAGTACTTC.

This clonotype was found a few times. The rearrangement links TRBV7-3 to TRBJ2-3; either TRBD1 or TRBD2 may supply D (5 bases each). Per the germline V gene, CDR1 is SGHTA and CDR2 is FQGTGA. There are 17 residues in the CDR3. Trimming cost V 0 bases and J 2 bases, with 15 bases left between them. CDR3: CASSLTVNRGDTDTQYF. The CDR3 DNA follows: TGTGCCAGCAGCTTAACTGTGAACAGAGGGGACACAGATACGCAGTATTTT.

In its sample, this clonotype was seen once. This chain uses TRBV6-2 or TRBV6-3 with TRBJ1-1; a weak D match, TRBD1 (5 bases). V lost 6 bases to trimming and J lost 1 base, with 9 bases between them. CDR1 MNHEY and CDR2 SVGEGT come from the germline V gene. The CDR3 sequence is 13 residues long. In DNA form, the CDR3 reads TGTGCCAGCAGCCGGGACGCGAACACTGAAGCTTTCTTT. It encodes CASSRDANTEAFF.

To note about this clonotype: The junction does not match germline at one end; this may be a read error. J is TRBJ2-5 and V is TRBV6-1; 8 bases align to TRBD2. In germline, CDR1 is MNHNS, CDR2 SASEGT. This CDR3 contains 15 residues. CDR3 residues: CASSPTGTRQEAQYF. DNA for the CDR3: TGTGCCAGCAGTCCCACCGGGACTAGGCAAGAGGCCCAGTACTTC.

This clonotype was counted at least ten times. The chain uses TRBV3-1 and TRBJ2-5; possibly TRBD1 for D (6 bases). Germline V gene data show CDR1 as LGHDT and CDR2 as YNNKEL (reference sequence). The CDR3 sequence is 16 residues long. V was cut by 5 bases and J by 5 bases, with 21 bases left in between. CDR3 region: CASSASQGRARETQYF. The CDR3 bases are TGTGCCAGCAGCGCCTCGCAGGGGCGAGCTAGGGAGACCCAGTACTTC.

This clonotype was observed a few times. The V and J genes are TRBV5-1 and TRBJ2-3, with D uncertain. The CDR3 covers 15 residues. V was cut by 3 bases and J by 0 bases, with 11 bases left in between. Germline V gene sequence: CDR1 SGHRS, CDR2 YFSETQ. Here the CDR3 DNA reads TGCGCCAGCAGCTCGGACGACACTAGCACAGATACGCAGTATTTT. Protein product: CASSSDDTSTDTQYF.

Only a few counts were recorded for this clonotype. The chain recombines TRBV10-3 with TRBJ1-1; weak D call: TRBD1 (5 bases). The V gene's germline CDR1 is ENHRY and CDR2 SYGVKD. V shed 3 bases and J shed 2 bases, with 10 bases lying between them. The CDR3 extends over 14 amino acids. DNA for the CDR3: TGTGCCATCAGTGACCCTGGGACTAACACTGAAGCTTTCTTT. Residues: CAISDPGTNTEAFF.

In this sample, this clonotype turned up many times. The chain joins TRBV5-6 to TRBJ2-3; 11 nucleotides align to TRBD2. The CDR3 sequence is 17 residues long. CDR1 SGHDT and CDR2 YYEEEE come from the germline V gene. Trimming cost V 0 bases and J 4 bases; bases outside gene matches: 7. The CDR3 DNA sequence: TGTGCCAGCAGCTTGGCCCTTCTAGCGGGAGGAGCAGATACGCAGTATTTT. Protein: CASSLALLAGGADTQYF.

Regarding this clonotype: Possible read error: a much larger clone is one base away. This sequence joins TRBV3-1 and TRBJ2-5, with TRBD2 identical over 11 bases. The CDR3 spans 16 residues. J lost 9 bases, V lost 4 bases, and 13 bases had no gene match. Germline CDR1 LGHDT, CDR2 YNNKEL (reference sequence). Written as DNA, the CDR3 is TGTGCCAGCAGCCGAATACTAGCGGGAGCAGGGGAGGCCCAGTACTTC. Translating it yields CASSRILAGAGEAQYF.

The V call is TRBV7-9, the J call TRBJ2-7, with unresolved D. Trimming cost V 5 bases and J 0 bases, with 14 bases left between them. The CDR3 is 15 amino acids. The germline CDR1 and CDR2 sequences are SEHNR and FQNEAQ (reference sequence). As DNA, the CDR3 is TGTGCCAGCAGCACGTCCGGTCCCCACTCCTACGAGCAGTACTTC. It is translated as CASSTSGPHSYEQYF.

This clonotype was detected ten times or more. CDR3 nucleotides: TGTGCCAGCAGTGAACCGGGACAGGGGCTTTACGAGCAGTACTTC. It yields the protein CASSEPGQGLYEQYF. V is TRBV28 and J is TRBJ2-7, with 10 bases lining up with TRBD1. The length of the CDR3 is 15 residues. Looked up from germline, CDR1 is MDHEN and CDR2 is SYDVKM. The junction had 8 bases not matched to a gene; V was cut back by 5 bases and J by 4 bases.

V usage is TRBV24-1 and J usage is TRBJ2-1; TRBD1 agrees at 9 bases. Germline CDR1 reads KGHDR; CDR2 reads SFDVKD. V was clipped by 3 bases and J by 3 bases; unmatched bases: 5. The CDR3 covers 16 residues. This chain's CDR3 is CATSDPGTGLYNEQFF. Written as DNA, the CDR3 is TGTGCCACCAGTGATCCCGGGACAGGGCTCTACAATGAGCAGTTCTTC.

This clonotype was counted only a few times. V and J are TRBV20-1 and TRBJ2-7; 8 bases fit TRBD1. The CDR3 contains 16 residues. The V gene's germline CDR1 is DFQATT and CDR2 SNEGSKA (reference sequence). J gave up 2 bases and V 0 bases, and 9 bases lay outside the gene matches. The CDR3 nucleotides read TGCAGTGCTAGAGATCTTATAACGGACAGGGCCTACGAGCAGTACTTC. It is translated as CSARDLITDRAYEQYF.

The genes are TRBV20-1 and TRBJ2-1; D not certain. V was trimmed by 1 base and J by 8 bases, leaving 6 bases between them. The CDR3 length is 11 residues. Per germline, CDR1 DFQATT and CDR2 SNEGSKA (reference sequence). CDR3 region: CSARVGYEQFF. CDR3 coding DNA: TGCAGTGCTAGAGTGGGATATGAGCAGTTCTTC.

This clonotype has at least ten counts. The chain recombines TRBV7-2 with TRBJ2-7; tentatively, D is TRBD1 (5 bases). Between the trimmed V and J ends, which lost 1 base and 3 bases, there was a span of 13 bases. The CDR3 extends over 15 amino acids. Germline loops: CDR1 SGHTA, CDR2 FQGNSA. The CDR3 here is CASSLGQGFIYEQYF. For the CDR3, the DNA is TGTGCCAGCAGCTTAGGGCAGGGCTTCATCTACGAGCAGTACTTC.

V is TRBV10-2 and J is TRBJ2-7, with D uncertain. V lost 4 bases and J 5 bases, leaving 15 bases between the germline ends. The length of the CDR3 is 14 residues. In germline, CDR1 is WSHSY, CDR2 SAAADI. CDR3 nucleotide sequence: TGCGCCAGCAGTGCCGAAGACATGTCTGACGAGCAGTACTTC. Translated: CASSAEDMSDEQYF.

CDR3 protein: CASRRFSSGNTIYF. In DNA form, the CDR3 reads TGTGCCAGCCGGCGGTTCTCCTCTGGAAACACCATATATTTT. The rearrangement uses TRBV12-3 or TRBV12-4 and TRBJ1-3; D not certain. With 8 bases removed from V and 0 bases from J, the gap between germline ends came to 11 bases. CDR3 length: 14 residues.

This clonotype was recorded many times. The V call is TRBV2, the J call TRBJ2-1; 10 bases match TRBD2. There are 15 residues in the CDR3. Germline loops: CDR1 SNHLY, CDR2 FYNNEI. The ends lost 6 bases at V and 2 bases at J; junction bases unmatched: 4. CDR3 sequence: CASRDLAGAYNEQFF. The CDR3 nucleotides are TGTGCCAGCAGGGATCTAGCGGGGGCCTACAATGAGCAGTTCTTC.